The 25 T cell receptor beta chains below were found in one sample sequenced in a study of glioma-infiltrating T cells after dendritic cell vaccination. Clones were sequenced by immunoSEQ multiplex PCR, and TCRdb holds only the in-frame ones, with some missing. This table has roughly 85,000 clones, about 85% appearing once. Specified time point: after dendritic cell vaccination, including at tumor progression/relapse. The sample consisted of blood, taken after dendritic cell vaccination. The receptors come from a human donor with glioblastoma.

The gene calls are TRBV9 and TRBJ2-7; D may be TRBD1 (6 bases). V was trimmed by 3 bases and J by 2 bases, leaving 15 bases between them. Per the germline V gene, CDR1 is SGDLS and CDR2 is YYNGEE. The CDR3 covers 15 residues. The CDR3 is CASSGSSGGPYEQYF. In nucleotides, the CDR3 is TGTGCCAGCAGCGGTAGTAGTGGGGGCCCCTACGAGCAGTACTTC.

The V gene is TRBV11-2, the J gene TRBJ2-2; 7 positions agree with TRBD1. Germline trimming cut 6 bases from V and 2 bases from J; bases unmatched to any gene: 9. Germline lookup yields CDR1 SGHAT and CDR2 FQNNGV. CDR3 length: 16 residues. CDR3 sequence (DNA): TGTGCCAGCAGGGACCCGGGACAGAGTAACACCGGGGAGCTGTTTTTT. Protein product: CASRDPGQSNTGELFF.

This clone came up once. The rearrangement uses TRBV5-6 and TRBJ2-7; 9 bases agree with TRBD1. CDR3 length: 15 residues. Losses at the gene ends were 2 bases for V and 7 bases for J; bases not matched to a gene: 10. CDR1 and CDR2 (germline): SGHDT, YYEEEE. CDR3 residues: CASSFSGTGLGEQYF. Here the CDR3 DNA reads TGTGCCAGCAGCTTCTCCGGGACAGGGCTTGGGGAGCAGTACTTC.

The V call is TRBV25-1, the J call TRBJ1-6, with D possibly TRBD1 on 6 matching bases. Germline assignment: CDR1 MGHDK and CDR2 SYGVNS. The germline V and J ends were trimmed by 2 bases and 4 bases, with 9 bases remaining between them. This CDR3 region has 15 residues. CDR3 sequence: CASSEGTSYNSPLHF. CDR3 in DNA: TGTGCCAGCAGTGAAGGGACAAGTTATAATTCACCCCTCCACTTT. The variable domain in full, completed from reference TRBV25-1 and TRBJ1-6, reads EADIYQTPRYLVIGTGKKITLECSQTMGHDKMYWYQQDPGMELHLIHYSYGVNSTEKGDLSSESTVSRIRTEHFPLTLESARPSHTSQYLCASSEGTSYNSPLHFGNGTRLTVT.

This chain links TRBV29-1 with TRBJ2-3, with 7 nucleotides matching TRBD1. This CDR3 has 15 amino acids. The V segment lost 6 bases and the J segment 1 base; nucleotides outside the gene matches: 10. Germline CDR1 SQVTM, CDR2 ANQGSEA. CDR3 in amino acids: CSVAPYRGGTDTQYF. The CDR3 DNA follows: TGCAGCGTAGCGCCCTACAGGGGCGGCACAGATACGCAGTATTTT.

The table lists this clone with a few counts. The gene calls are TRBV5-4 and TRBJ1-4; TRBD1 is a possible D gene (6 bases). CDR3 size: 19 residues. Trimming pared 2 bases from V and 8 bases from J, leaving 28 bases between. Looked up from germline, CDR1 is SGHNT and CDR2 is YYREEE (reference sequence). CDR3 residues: CASSLLSSRSGTPREKLFF. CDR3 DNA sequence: TGTGCCAGCAGCTTACTTAGTAGCCGATCGGGGACACCGAGGGAAAAACTGTTTTTT.

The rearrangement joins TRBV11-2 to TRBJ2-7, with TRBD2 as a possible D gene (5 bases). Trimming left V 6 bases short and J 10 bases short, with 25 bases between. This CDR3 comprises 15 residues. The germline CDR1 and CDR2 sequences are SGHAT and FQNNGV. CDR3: CASRLYEGARTDQYF. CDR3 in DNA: TGTGCCAGCAGACTTTACGAGGGAGCGCGTACCGATCAGTACTTC.

The CDR3 DNA sequence: TGTGCCAGCAGTACAGGAGAGGTCGCTGAAGCTTTCTTT. It translates to CASSTGEVAEAFF. V is TRBV6-9 and J is TRBJ1-1; D may be TRBD1 (5 bases). V dropped 5 bases and J dropped 6 bases, with 13 bases sitting between them. Germline V lookup: CDR1 MNHGY, CDR2 SVAAGI. This CDR3 is 13 amino acids long.

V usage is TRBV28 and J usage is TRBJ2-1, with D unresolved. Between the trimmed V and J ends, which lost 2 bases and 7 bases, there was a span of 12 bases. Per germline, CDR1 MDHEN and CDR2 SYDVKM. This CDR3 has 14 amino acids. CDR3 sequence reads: CASSLSPTRNEQFF. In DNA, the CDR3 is TGTGCCAGCAGTTTAAGCCCGACGCGGAATGAGCAGTTCTTC.

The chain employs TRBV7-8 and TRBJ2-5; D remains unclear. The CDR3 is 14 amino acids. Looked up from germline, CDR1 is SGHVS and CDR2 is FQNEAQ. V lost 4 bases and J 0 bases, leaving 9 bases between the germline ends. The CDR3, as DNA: TGTGCCAGCAGCTACCCGACATACCAAGAGACCCAGTACTTC. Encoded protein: CASSYPTYQETQYF.

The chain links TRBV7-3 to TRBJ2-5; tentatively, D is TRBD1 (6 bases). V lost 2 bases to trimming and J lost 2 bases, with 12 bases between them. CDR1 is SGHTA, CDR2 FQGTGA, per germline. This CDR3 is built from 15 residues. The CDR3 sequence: CASSLAGTTQETQYF. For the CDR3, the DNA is TGTGCCAGCAGCTTAGCCGGGACAACACAAGAGACCCAGTACTTC. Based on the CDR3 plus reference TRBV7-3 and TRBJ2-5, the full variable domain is GAGVSQTPSNKVTEKGKYVELRCDPISGHTALYWYRQSLGQGPEFLIYFQGTGAADDSGLPNDRFFAVRPEGSVSTLKIQRTERGDSAVYLCASSLAGTTQETQYFGPGTRLLVL.

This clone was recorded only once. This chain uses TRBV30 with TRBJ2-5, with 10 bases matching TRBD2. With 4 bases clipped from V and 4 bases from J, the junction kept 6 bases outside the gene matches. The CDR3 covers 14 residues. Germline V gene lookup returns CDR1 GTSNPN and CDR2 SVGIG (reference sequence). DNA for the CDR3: TGTGCCTGGAAGGTAGCGGGAGGAGGAGAGACCCAGTACTTC. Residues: CAWKVAGGGETQYF. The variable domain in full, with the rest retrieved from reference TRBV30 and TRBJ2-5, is SQTIHQWPATLVQPVGSPLSLECTVEGTSNPNLYWYRQAAGRGLQLLFYSVGIGQISSEVPQNLSASRPQDRQFILSSKKLLLSDSGFYLCAWKVAGGGETQYFGPGTRLLVL.

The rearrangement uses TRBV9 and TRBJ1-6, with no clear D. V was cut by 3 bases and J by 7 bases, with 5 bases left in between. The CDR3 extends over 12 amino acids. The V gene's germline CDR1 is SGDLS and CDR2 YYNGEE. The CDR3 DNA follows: TGTGCCAGCAGCGCACAAAATTCACCCCTCCACTTT. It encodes CASSAQNSPLHF. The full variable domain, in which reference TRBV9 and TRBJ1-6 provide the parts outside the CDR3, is DSGVTQTPKHLITATGQRVTLRCSPRSGDLSVYWYQQSLDQGLQFLIQYYNGEERAKGNILERFSAQQFPDLHSELNLSSLELGDSALYFCASSAQNSPLHFGNGTRLTVT.

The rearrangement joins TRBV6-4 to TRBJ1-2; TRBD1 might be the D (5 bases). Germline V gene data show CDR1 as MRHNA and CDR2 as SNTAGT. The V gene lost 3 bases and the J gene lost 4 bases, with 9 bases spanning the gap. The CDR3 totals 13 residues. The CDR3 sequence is CASSESGGYGYTF. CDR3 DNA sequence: TGTGCCAGCAGTGAGTCCGGGGGCTATGGCTACACCTTC.

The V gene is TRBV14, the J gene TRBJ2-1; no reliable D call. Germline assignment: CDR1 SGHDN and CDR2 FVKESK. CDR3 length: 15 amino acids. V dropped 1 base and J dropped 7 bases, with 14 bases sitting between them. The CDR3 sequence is CASSQVPASANEQFF. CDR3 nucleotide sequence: TGTGCCAGCAGCCAAGTACCAGCGTCGGCGAATGAGCAGTTCTTC.

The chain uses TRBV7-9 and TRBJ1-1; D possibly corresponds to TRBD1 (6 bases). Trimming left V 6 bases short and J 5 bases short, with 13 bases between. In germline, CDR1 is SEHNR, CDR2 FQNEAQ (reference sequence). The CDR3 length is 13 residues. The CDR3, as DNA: TGTGCCAGCAGGCAGGGGATTAGAACTGAAGCTTTCTTT. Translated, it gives CASRQGIRTEAFF. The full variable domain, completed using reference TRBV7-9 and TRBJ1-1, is DTGVSQNPRHKITKRGQNVTFRCDPISEHNRLYWYRQTLGQGPEFLTYFQNEAQLEKSRLLSDRFSAERPKGSFSTLEIQRTEQGDSAMYLCASRQGIRTEAFFGQGTRLTVV.

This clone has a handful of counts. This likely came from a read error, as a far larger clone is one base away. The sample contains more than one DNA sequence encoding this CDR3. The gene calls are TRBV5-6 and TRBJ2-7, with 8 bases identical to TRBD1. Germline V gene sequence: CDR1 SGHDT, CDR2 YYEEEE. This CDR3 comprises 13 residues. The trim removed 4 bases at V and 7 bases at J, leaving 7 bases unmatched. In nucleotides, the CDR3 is TGTGCCAGCAGCCAAAGGACAGGGAGGGAGCAGTACTTC. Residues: CASSQRTGREQYF. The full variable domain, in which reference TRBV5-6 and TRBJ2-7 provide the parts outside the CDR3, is DAGVTQSPTHLIKTRGQQVTLRCSPKSGHDTVSWYQQALGQGPQFIFQYYEEEERQRGNFPDRFSGHQFPNYSSELNVNALLLGDSALYLCASSQRTGREQYFGPGTRLTVT.

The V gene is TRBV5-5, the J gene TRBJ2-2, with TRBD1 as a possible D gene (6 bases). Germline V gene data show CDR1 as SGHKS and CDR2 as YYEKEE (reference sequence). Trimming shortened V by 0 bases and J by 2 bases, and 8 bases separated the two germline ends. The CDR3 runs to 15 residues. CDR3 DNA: TGTGCCAGCAGCTTGGTCGGGACAAACACCGGGGAGCTGTTTTTT. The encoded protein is CASSLVGTNTGELFF.

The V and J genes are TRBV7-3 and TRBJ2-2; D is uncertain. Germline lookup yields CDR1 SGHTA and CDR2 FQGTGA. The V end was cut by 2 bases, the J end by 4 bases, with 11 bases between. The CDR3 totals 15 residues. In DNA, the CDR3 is TGTGCCAGCAGCTTAGTGCAGGTTCCCACCGGGGAGCTGTTTTTT. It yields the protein CASSLVQVPTGELFF.

CDR3 residues: CASRTAEINYGYTF. The CDR3 nucleotides are TGTGCCAGTAGGACAGCCGAAATTAACTATGGCTACACCTTC. The chain recombines TRBV19 with TRBJ1-2, with a tentative D call TRBD1 (5 bases). From germline, CDR1 is LNHDA and CDR2 SQIVND (reference sequence). Trimming removed 6 bases from V and 1 base from J, with 12 bases in between. This CDR3 contains 14 residues.

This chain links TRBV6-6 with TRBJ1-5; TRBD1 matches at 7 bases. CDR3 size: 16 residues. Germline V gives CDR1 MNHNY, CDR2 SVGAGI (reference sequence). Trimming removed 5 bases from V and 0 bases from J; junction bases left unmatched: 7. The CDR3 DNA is TGTGCCAGCAGTCCGACCGACAGGGATAGCAATCAGCCCCAGCATTTT. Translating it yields CASSPTDRDSNQPQHF.

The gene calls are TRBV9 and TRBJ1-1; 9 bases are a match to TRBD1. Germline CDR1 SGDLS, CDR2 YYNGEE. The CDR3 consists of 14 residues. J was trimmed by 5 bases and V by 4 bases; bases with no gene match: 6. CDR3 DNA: TGTGCCAGCAGCCTTCGGGACAGGGATACTGAAGCTTTCTTT. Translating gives CASSLRDRDTEAFF. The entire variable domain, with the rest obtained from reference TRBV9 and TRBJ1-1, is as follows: DSGVTQTPKHLITATGQRVTLRCSPRSGDLSVYWYQQSLDQGLQFLIQYYNGEERAKGNILERFSAQQFPDLHSELNLSSLELGDSALYFCASSLRDRDTEAFFGQGTRLTVV.

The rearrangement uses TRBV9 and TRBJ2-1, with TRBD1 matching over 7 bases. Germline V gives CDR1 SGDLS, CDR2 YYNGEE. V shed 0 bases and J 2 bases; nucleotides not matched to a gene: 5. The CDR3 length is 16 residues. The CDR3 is CASSVDEQGTYNEQFF. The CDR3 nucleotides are TGTGCCAGCAGCGTAGATGAACAGGGGACCTACAATGAGCAGTTCTTC.

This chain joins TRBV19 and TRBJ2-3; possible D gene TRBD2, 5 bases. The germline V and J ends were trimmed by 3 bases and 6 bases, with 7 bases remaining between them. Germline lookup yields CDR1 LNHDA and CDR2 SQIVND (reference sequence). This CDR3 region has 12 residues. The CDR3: CASSMSGDTQYF. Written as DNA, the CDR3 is TGTGCCAGTAGTATGTCGGGGGATACGCAGTATTTT.

The CDR3 here is CATSPDTAYEQYF. CDR3 DNA sequence: TGTGCCACCTCCCCTGACACGGCCTACGAGCAGTACTTC. The V and J genes are TRBV10-3 and TRBJ2-5, with D unresolved. The closer fit of TRBJ2-7 to the DNA end suggests the J call may be wrong. Germline V lookup: CDR1 ENHRY, CDR2 SYGVKD. The length of the CDR3 is 13 residues.